These 31 T cell receptor beta chains share one sample of origin, sequenced in a study of T-cell reconstitution after alpha-beta-depleted transplantation in children. It was with unique molecular identifiers that the TCRbeta library was prepared. TCRdb re-derived calls from the PCR reads in MiXCR, one entry per CDR3 protein. This repertoire shows about 610,000 distinct CDR3 sequences, over 9.5% found once; its top ten account for 4% to 5%. The specimen was PBMCs from the stem cell graft donor, collected from the stem cell graft. All receptors come from a human donor who donated a stem cell graft to a child with acute myeloid leukemia.

J is TRBJ2-2 and V is TRBV7-6; D remains ambiguous. V was trimmed by 5 bases and J by 9 bases, leaving 22 bases between them. The CDR3 totals 16 residues. Germline V lookup: CDR1 SGHVS, CDR2 FNYEAQ. The CDR3 sequence: CASSHNGRWDSRELFF. CDR3 DNA sequence: TGTGCCAGCAGCCACAATGGACGGTGGGATTCCCGGGAGCTGTTTTTT.

The sample holds many counts of this clonotype. The chain is built from TRBV18 and TRBJ2-3; possibly TRBD1 or TRBD2 for D (5 bases each). V lost 8 bases to trimming and J lost 2 bases, with 11 bases between them. The CDR3 covers 13 residues. The germline CDR1 and CDR2 sequences are KGHSH and LQKENI. As DNA, the CDR3 is TGTGCCAGCAGCCCCGGGACCACAGATACGCAGTATTTT. Its translation is CASSPGTTDTQYF.

The V and J genes are TRBV28 and TRBJ1-5; D unresolved. Trimming took off 6 bases at V and 5 bases at J, with 23 bases between the two ends. Germline V gives CDR1 MDHEN, CDR2 SYDVKM. CDR3 length: 17 residues. The CDR3 DNA sequence: TGTGCCAGCAGAACCATAGACGGGATGAAAGGGTATCAGCCCCAGCATTTT. Translation: CASRTIDGMKGYQPQHF.

The V gene is TRBV12-3 or TRBV12-4, the J gene TRBJ1-1, with D tentatively TRBD1 (6 bases). Between the trimmed V and J ends, which lost 6 bases and 11 bases, there was a span of 16 bases. CDR3 length: 12 amino acids. CDR3 bases: TGTGCCAGCAGGCTCCCTGGGGGGGCCGCTTTCTTT. Translated, it gives CASRLPGGAAFF.

This clonotype was detected ten times or more. The V call is TRBV20-1, the J call TRBJ2-7, with 10 bases fitting TRBD2. CDR1 and CDR2 from the germline V gene are DFQATT and SNEGSKA (reference sequence). This CDR3 spans 14 amino acids. V shed 6 bases and J 6 bases; nucleotides not matched to a gene: 11. CDR3 amino acids: CSASLAGAFVEQYF. CDR3 in DNA: TGCAGTGCGTCGCTAGCGGGAGCTTTTGTCGAGCAGTACTTC.

The chain uses TRBV20-1 and TRBJ2-3; D unclear. The CDR3 has 15 residues. The germline V and J ends were trimmed by 4 bases and 3 bases, with 17 bases remaining between them. Per the germline V gene, CDR1 is DFQATT and CDR2 is SNEGSKA (reference sequence). In DNA, the CDR3 is TGCAGTGCTACGTTGGAAGGAATGAGGACAGATACGCAGTATTTT. It translates to CSATLEGMRTDTQYF.

This clonotype has at least ten counts. The CDR3, as DNA: TGTGCCAGCAGTTCCTCCCTTACTCAGAGGGGTCCCGGGGAGCTGTTTTTT. This sequence encodes CASSSSLTQRGPGELFF. The chain combines TRBV27 with TRBJ2-2; possibly TRBD1 or TRBD2 for D (5 bases each). V was trimmed by 4 bases and J by 6 bases, leaving 21 bases between them. The germline V gene has CDR1 MNHEY and CDR2 SMNVEV (reference sequence). The CDR3 spans 17 residues.

Note on this clonotype: One base away lies a much larger clone, so this may be a sequencing read error. The chain uses TRBV20-1 and TRBJ1-4; unclear D gene. Looked up from germline, CDR1 is DFQATT and CDR2 is SNEGSKA (reference sequence). The CDR3 has 13 amino acids. The DNA for the CDR3 is TGCCGTGCTAGAGATAGTATAAGAGAAAAACTGTTTTTT. It is translated as CRARDSIREKLFF.

There are many counts of this clonotype. In DNA form, the CDR3 reads TGCAGTGCTAGATCGACTAGCTCCTCCTCCTACAATGAGCAGTTCTTC. Protein product: CSARSTSSSSYNEQFF. The V and J genes are TRBV20-1 and TRBJ2-1; 7 nucleotides line up with TRBD2. The germline V gene has CDR1 DFQATT and CDR2 SNEGSKA (reference sequence). The CDR3 sequence is 16 residues long. V trimming: 2 bases; J trimming: 0 bases; junction bases outside the gene matches: 7.

This chain joins TRBV7-2 and TRBJ2-7; 10 bases are shared with TRBD2. This CDR3 is 14 amino acids long. In germline, CDR1 is SGHTA, CDR2 FQGNSA. Germline trimming cut 5 bases from V and 6 bases from J; bases unmatched to any gene: 7. In DNA form, the CDR3 reads TGTGCCAGCAGCGGGCCGGGACTAGCGTTCGAGCAGTACTTC. The encoded protein is CASSGPGLAFEQYF.

The V call is TRBV29-1, the J call TRBJ2-5; maybe TRBD1 (6 bases). The CDR3 is made up of 11 amino acids. Trimming took off 8 bases at V and 5 bases at J, with 12 bases between the two ends. Germline V lookup: CDR1 SQVTM, CDR2 ANQGSEA. CDR3 nucleotide sequence: TGCAGCTTTTCAGGGGTGGAGACCCAGTACTTC. Protein: CSFSGVETQYF.

This clonotype has a handful of counts. The gene calls are TRBV7-3 and TRBJ1-1; TRBD1 is a possible D gene (5 bases). The CDR3 totals 13 residues. V lost 4 bases and J 4 bases, leaving 10 bases between the germline ends. Germline V gene lookup returns CDR1 SGHTA and CDR2 FQGTGA. In nucleotides, the CDR3 is TGTGCCAGCAGCTCCCAGGGAGTCACTGAAGCTTTCTTT. Translated: CASSSQGVTEAFF.

The table lists this clonotype with a few counts. The chain couples TRBV7-2 to TRBJ2-3, with no clear D. The CDR3 length is 12 residues. V dropped 6 bases and J dropped 5 bases, with 9 bases sitting between them. The germline V gene has CDR1 SGHTA and CDR2 FQGNSA. CDR3 coding DNA: TGTGCCAGCAGGGCTAGTAAAGATACGCAGTATTTT. Amino acids: CASRASKDTQYF.

This chain links TRBV5-6 with TRBJ2-5, with 8 bases that match TRBD2. Per the germline V gene, CDR1 is SGHDT and CDR2 is YYEEEE. With V trimmed by 4 bases and J by 5 bases, 7 bases remained unmatched. There are 14 residues in the CDR3. The CDR3 reads CASSVESGSETQYF. Here the CDR3 DNA reads TGTGCCAGCAGCGTGGAAAGCGGGAGCGAGACCCAGTACTTC.

The chain recombines TRBV11-1 with TRBJ2-7; TRBD1 matches at 7 bases. Germline V gene sequence: CDR1 SGHAT, CDR2 FQDESV (reference sequence). Germline trimming cut 3 bases from V and 7 bases from J; bases unmatched to any gene: 21. The CDR3 covers 18 residues. The CDR3 here is CASSFPQREQGRLGEQYF. CDR3 sequence (DNA): TGTGCCAGCAGCTTCCCGCAAAGGGAACAGGGGAGATTGGGAGAGCAGTACTTC.

Only a few counts were recorded for this clonotype. This rearrangement joins TRBV2 to TRBJ2-5, with a possible D match to TRBD2 (5 bases). The CDR3 extends over 13 amino acids. CDR1 and CDR2 from the germline V gene are SNHLY and FYNNEI. V gave up 10 bases and J gave up 2 bases, with 14 bases separating them. The CDR3 sequence is CATTRNLQETQYF. CDR3 coding DNA: TGTGCCACAACTAGGAACTTACAAGAGACCCAGTACTTC.

V gene TRBV7-6 combines with J gene TRBJ2-1; D gene uncertain. This CDR3 contains 15 residues. From germline, CDR1 is SGHVS and CDR2 FNYEAQ. The V end lost 3 bases, the J end lost 3 bases, and 12 bases lay between the germline ends. The CDR3 nucleotides are TGTGCCAGCAGCTTGGACCCGGGCCACTACAATGAGCAGTTCTTC. Protein product: CASSLDPGHYNEQFF.

This clonotype was counted only a few times. The genes are TRBV30 and TRBJ1-1; tentative D call: TRBD1 (5 bases). The CDR3 totals 13 residues. Trimming cost V 0 bases and J 4 bases, with 9 bases left between them. Germline V gene lookup returns CDR1 GTSNPN and CDR2 SVGIG (reference sequence). CDR3 nucleotides: TGTGCCTGGAGTGTACGGGGGGGCACTGAAGCTTTCTTT. This codes for CAWSVRGGTEAFF. Full variable domain (outside the CDR3, taken from reference TRBV30 and TRBJ1-1): SQTIHQWPATLVQPVGSPLSLECTVEGTSNPNLYWYRQAAGRGLQLLFYSVGIGQISSEVPQNLSASRPQDRQFILSSKKLLLSDSGFYLCAWSVRGGTEAFFGQGTRLTVV.

In this sample, this clonotype turned up many times. CDR3 sequence (DNA): TGCGCCAGCAGCTTGTACGCGGGAGGGAGTAGAAATGAGCAGTTCTTC. As protein: CASSLYAGGSRNEQFF. The chain is built from TRBV5-1 and TRBJ2-1, with 9 bases lining up with TRBD2. Germline V gene sequence: CDR1 SGHRS, CDR2 YFSETQ. The CDR3 contains 16 residues. V shed 1 base and J 7 bases; nucleotides not matched to a gene: 9.

The chain couples TRBV18 to TRBJ2-3; 14 nucleotides agree with TRBD2. This CDR3 has 17 amino acids. Germline V gives CDR1 KGHSH, CDR2 LQKENI. Trimming removed 3 bases from V and 5 bases from J; junction bases left unmatched: 7. CDR3 bases: TGTGCCAGCTCACCTGGGACTAGCGGGAGTCTGGGAGATACGCAGTATTTT. It specifies CASSPGTSGSLGDTQYF.

V is TRBV6-1 and J is TRBJ2-1; D possibly matches TRBD1 or TRBD2 (5 bases each). Germline CDR1 reads MNHNS; CDR2 reads SASEGT. The CDR3 length is 17 residues. V was shortened by 5 bases and J by 1 base, with 18 bases between the two germline ends. The CDR3 sequence is CASSPISGTPSYNEQFF. CDR3 DNA sequence: TGTGCCAGCAGTCCCATATCTGGGACGCCTTCCTACAATGAGCAGTTCTTC.

The sample holds a few counts of this clonotype. The CDR3 reads CASSLGTPGTRAFF. DNA of the CDR3: TGTGCCAGCAGCTTAGGGACCCCCGGTACCAGGGCTTTCTTT. The chain couples TRBV7-6 to TRBJ1-1; no reliable D call. The germline CDR1 and CDR2 sequences are SGHVS and FNYEAQ. The CDR3 sequence is 14 residues long. Trimming removed 1 base from V and 11 bases from J, with 17 bases in between.

The rearrangement uses TRBV3-1 and TRBJ2-5; tentatively, D is TRBD2 (6 bases). Trimming pared 6 bases from V and 1 base from J, leaving 18 bases between. The CDR3 length is 16 residues. In germline, CDR1 is LGHDT, CDR2 YNNKEL (reference sequence). In DNA form, the CDR3 reads TGTGCCAGCAGTCCCTCCCCGGGGGAAGCCCAAGAGACCCAGTACTTC. This encodes CASSPSPGEAQETQYF.

This clonotype has more than one count but fewer than ten. The CDR3 region is CASRQDRVNSPLHF. CDR3 nucleotides: TGTGCCAGCAGACAGGACAGGGTGAATTCACCCCTCCACTTT. The rearrangement uses TRBV7-2 and TRBJ1-6; 8 bases are a match to TRBD1. The J segment lost 7 bases and the V segment lost 6 bases, leaving 5 bases of the junction unmatched. The CDR3 has 14 amino acids. Germline CDR1 SGHTA, CDR2 FQGNSA.

This clonotype was seen repeatedly, ten times or more. The chain couples TRBV7-8 to TRBJ2-1, with 8 bases aligning to TRBD2. Germline CDR1 reads SGHVS; CDR2 reads FQNEAQ. The CDR3 runs to 15 residues. Trimming cost V 5 bases and J 7 bases; bases outside gene matches: 10. The CDR3 sequence: CASSATGTRENEQFF. The CDR3 DNA reads as TGTGCCAGCAGCGCAACCGGGACTAGGGAGAATGAGCAGTTCTTC.

This clonotype was seen a handful of times. This rearrangement joins TRBV20-1 to TRBJ2-1, with TRBD2 matching over 14 bases. V dropped 6 bases and J dropped 5; count of bases not matched to a gene: 6. This CDR3 comprises 15 residues. Germline V gene data show CDR1 as DFQATT and CDR2 as SNEGSKA (reference sequence). As DNA, the CDR3 is TGCAGTGCAAAACCGGGACTAGCGGGAGACAATGAGCAGTTCTTC. This gives the protein CSAKPGLAGDNEQFF.

This clonotype was picked up a small number of times. This chain connects TRBV2 to TRBJ1-1; the D is unclear. V lost 6 bases, J lost 5 bases, and 4 bases lay in between. The V gene's germline CDR1 is SNHLY and CDR2 FYNNEI. CDR3 size: 10 residues. The CDR3 region has the DNA TGTGCCAGCAGATGGACTGAAGCTTTCTTT. This gives the protein CASRWTEAFF.

The J gene is TRBJ2-1, the V gene TRBV9; 9 bases line up with TRBD2. This CDR3 is 20 amino acids long. Per germline, CDR1 SGDLS and CDR2 YYNGEE. J gave up 3 bases and V 0 bases, and 16 bases lay outside the gene matches. CDR3 loop: CASSVETDSGLAGIYNEQFF. CDR3 bases: TGTGCCAGCAGCGTAGAGACGGACTCGGGGCTAGCGGGGATCTACAATGAGCAGTTCTTC.

This clonotype was counted at least ten times. The chain couples TRBV28 to TRBJ2-7; D uncertain. Trimming stripped 2 bases from V and 3 bases from J, with 5 bases between. This CDR3 comprises 12 residues. Germline V gene data show CDR1 as MDHEN and CDR2 as SYDVKM. CDR3 region: CASSLRFYEQYF. The CDR3 nucleotides are TGTGCCAGCAGTTTAAGGTTCTACGAGCAGTACTTC.

This clonotype was found a few times. J is TRBJ2-5 and V is TRBV6-2 or TRBV6-3; the D call may be TRBD1 or TRBD2 (5 bases each). The CDR3 is made up of 14 amino acids. Trimming shortened V by 7 bases and J by 7 bases, and 19 bases separated the two germline ends. CDR1 is MNHEY, CDR2 SVGEGT, per germline. The CDR3 DNA sequence: TGTGCCAGCACCGTCACGGGGACCCGACCGACCCAGTACTTC. It is translated as CASTVTGTRPTQYF.

This sequence joins TRBV29-1 and TRBJ1-1; 8 bases map to TRBD1. V lost 6 bases, J lost 6 bases, and 6 bases stayed unmatched. This CDR3 is 12 amino acids long. Germline V gene lookup returns CDR1 SQVTM and CDR2 ANQGSEA. CDR3 region: CSVAPTGAEAFF. Here the CDR3 DNA reads TGCAGCGTCGCCCCGACAGGGGCTGAAGCTTTCTTT. The variable domain in full, completed from reference TRBV29-1 and TRBJ1-1, reads SAVISQKPSRDICQRGTSLTIQCQVDSQVTMMFWYRQQPGQSLTLIATANQGSEATYESGFVIDKFPISRPNLTFSTLTVSNMSPEDSSIYLCSVAPTGAEAFFGQGTRLTVV.